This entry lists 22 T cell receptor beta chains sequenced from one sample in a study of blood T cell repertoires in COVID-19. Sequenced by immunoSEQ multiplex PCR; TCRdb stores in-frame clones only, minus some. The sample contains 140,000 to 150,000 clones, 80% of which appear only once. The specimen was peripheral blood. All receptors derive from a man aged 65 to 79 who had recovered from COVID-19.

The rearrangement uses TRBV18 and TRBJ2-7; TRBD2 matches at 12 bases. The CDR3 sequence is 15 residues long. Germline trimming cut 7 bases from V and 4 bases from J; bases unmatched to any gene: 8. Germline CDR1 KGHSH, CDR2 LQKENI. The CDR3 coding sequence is TGTGCCAGCTTGGAGACTAGCGGGAGTAGGTACGAGCAGTACTTC. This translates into CASLETSGSRYEQYF.

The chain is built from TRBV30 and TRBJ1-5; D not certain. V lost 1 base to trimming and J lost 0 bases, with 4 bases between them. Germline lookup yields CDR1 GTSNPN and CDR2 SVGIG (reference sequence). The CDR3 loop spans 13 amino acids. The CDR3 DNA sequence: TGTGCCTGGAGTGGCTATAGCAATCAGCCCCAGCATTTT. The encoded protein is CAWSGYSNQPQHF.

This chain's CDR3 is CAWSGLAGSAGNEQFF. The CDR3 region has the DNA TGTGCCTGGAGCGGCCTAGCGGGATCCGCCGGGAATGAGCAGTTCTTC. J is TRBJ2-1 and V is TRBV30, with 9 bases aligning to TRBD2. Trimming at V came to 3 bases and at J to 7 bases, leaving 13 bases not matched to a gene. Germline assignment: CDR1 GTSNPN and CDR2 SVGIG (reference sequence). CDR3 length: 16 residues.

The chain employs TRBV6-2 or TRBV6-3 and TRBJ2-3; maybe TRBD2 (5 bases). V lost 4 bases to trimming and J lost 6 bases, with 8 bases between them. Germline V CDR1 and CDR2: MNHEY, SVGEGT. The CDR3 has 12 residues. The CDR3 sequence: CASSWTPDTQYF. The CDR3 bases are TGTGCCAGCAGTTGGACTCCGGATACGCAGTATTTT.

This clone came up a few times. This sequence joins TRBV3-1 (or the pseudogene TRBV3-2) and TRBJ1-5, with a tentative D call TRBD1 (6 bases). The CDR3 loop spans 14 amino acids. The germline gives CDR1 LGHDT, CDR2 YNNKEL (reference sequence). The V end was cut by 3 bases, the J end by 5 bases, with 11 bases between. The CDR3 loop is CASSQDSLYQPQHF. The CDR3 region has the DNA TGTGCCAGCAGCCAGGACAGCCTTTATCAGCCCCAGCATTTT.

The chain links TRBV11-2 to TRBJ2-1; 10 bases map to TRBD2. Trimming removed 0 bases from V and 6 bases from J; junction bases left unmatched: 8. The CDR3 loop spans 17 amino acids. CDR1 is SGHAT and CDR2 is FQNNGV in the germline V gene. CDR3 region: CASSLEALAGFFNEQFF. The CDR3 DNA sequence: TGTGCCAGCAGCTTAGAGGCACTAGCGGGATTTTTCAATGAGCAGTTCTTC.

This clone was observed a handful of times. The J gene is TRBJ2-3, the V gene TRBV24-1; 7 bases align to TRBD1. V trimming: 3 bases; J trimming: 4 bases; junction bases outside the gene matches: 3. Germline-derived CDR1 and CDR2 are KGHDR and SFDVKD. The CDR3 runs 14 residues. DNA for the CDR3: TGTGCCACCAGTGATGCAGGGGGTCCAGATACGCAGTATTTT. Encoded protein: CATSDAGGPDTQYF.

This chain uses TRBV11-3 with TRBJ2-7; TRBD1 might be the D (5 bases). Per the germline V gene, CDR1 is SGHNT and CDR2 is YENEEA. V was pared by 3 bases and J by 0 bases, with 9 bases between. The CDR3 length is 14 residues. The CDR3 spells CASSLGPSSYEQYF. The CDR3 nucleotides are TGTGCCAGCAGCTTGGGGCCTAGCTCCTACGAGCAGTACTTC.

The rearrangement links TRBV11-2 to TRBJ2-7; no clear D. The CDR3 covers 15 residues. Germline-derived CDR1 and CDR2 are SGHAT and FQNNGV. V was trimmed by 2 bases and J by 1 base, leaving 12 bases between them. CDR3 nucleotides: TGTGCCAGCAGCTTATCAGAGGCGGCTTCCTACGAGCAGTACTTC. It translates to CASSLSEAASYEQYF.

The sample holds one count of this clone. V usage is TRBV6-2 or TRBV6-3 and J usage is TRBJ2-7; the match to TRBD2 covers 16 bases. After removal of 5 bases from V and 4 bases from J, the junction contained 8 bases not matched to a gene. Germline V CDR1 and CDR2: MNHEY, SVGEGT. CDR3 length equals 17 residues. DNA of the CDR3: TGTGCCAGCAGTATACAGGGACTAGCGGGAGGGTGGTACGAGCAGTACTTC. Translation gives CASSIQGLAGGWYEQYF.

CDR3 protein: CASSPEISGGSTEAFF. The CDR3 DNA follows: TGCGCCAGCAGCCCGGAGATCTCAGGGGGCAGTACTGAAGCTTTCTTT. V usage is TRBV5-1 and J usage is TRBJ1-1; 8 positions match TRBD1. Germline values: CDR1 SGHRS, CDR2 YFSETQ. This CDR3 is 16 amino acids long. With 4 bases clipped from V and 5 bases from J, the junction kept 13 bases outside the gene matches.

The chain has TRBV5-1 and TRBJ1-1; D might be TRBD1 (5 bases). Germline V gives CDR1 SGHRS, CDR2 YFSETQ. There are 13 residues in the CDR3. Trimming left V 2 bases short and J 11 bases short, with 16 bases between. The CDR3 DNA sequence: TGCGCCAGCAGCTTTGATAGGGCAGGGAAGGCTTTCTTT. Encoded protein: CASSFDRAGKAFF.

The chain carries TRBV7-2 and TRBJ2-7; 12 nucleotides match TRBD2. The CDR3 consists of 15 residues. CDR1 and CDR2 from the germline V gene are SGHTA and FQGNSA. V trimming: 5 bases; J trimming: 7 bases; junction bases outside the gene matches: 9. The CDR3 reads CASSTLAGGPREQYF. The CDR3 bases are TGTGCCAGCAGCACTCTAGCGGGAGGGCCGAGGGAGCAGTACTTC.

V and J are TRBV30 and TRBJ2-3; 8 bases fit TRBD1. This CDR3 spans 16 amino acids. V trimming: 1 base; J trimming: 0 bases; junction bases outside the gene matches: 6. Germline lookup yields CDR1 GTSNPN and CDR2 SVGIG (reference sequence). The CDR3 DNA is TGTGCCTGGAGTGGGACAGGGAGCTCTAGCACAGATACGCAGTATTTT. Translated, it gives CAWSGTGSSSTDTQYF.

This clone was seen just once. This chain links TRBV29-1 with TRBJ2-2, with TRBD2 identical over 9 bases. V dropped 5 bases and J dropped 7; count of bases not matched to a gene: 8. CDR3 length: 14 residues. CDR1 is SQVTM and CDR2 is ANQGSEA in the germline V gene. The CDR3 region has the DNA TGCAGCGTTCCTGATAGCGGGAGCGTCGGGGAGCTGTTTTTT. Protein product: CSVPDSGSVGELFF.

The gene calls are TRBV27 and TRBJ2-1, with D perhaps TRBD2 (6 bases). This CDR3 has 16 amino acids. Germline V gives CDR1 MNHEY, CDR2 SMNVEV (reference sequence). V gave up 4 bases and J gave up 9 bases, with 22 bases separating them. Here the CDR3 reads CASSSPQRAGTSEQFF. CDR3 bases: TGTGCCAGCAGTTCCCCCCAGCGGGCGGGTACAAGTGAGCAGTTCTTC.

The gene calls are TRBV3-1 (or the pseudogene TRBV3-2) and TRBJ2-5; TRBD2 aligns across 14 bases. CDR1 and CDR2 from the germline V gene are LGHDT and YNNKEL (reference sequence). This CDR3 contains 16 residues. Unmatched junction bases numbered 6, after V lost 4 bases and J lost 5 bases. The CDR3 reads CASSLRLAGGSETQYF. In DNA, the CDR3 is TGTGCCAGCAGCCTCCGACTAGCGGGAGGGTCGGAGACCCAGTACTTC.

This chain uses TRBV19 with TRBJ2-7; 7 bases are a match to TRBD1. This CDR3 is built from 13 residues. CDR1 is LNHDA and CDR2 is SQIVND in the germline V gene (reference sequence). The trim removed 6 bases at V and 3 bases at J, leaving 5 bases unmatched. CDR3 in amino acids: CASSPWDSYEQYF. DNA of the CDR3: TGTGCCAGTAGCCCTTGGGACAGCTACGAGCAGTACTTC. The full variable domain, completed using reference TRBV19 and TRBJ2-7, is DGGITQSPKYLFRKEGQNVTLSCEQNLNHDAMYWYRQDPGQGLRLIYYSQIVNDFQKGDIAEGYSVSREKKESFPLTVTSAQKNPTAFYLCASSPWDSYEQYFGPGTRLTVT.

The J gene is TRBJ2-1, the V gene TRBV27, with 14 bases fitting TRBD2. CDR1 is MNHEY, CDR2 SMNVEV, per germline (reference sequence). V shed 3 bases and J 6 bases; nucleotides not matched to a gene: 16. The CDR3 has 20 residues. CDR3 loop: CASSFLTSGTSGSWSNEQFF. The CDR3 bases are TGTGCCAGCAGTTTTCTCACCTCCGGGACTAGCGGGAGTTGGTCCAATGAGCAGTTCTTC.

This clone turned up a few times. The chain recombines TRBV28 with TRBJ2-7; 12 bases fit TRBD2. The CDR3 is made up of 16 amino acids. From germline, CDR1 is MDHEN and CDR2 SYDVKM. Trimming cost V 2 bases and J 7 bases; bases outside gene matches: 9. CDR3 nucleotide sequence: TGTGCCAGCAGTTTAACTATGACTAGCGGGAGTCGGGAGCAGTACTTC. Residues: CASSLTMTSGSREQYF.

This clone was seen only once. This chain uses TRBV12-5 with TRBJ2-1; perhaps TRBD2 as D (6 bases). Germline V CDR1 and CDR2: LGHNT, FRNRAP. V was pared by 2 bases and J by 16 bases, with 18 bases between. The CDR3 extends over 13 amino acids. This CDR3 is CASGLLQRVPRFF. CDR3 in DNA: TGTGCTAGTGGTTTGCTCCAGCGGGTCCCCCGATTCTTC.

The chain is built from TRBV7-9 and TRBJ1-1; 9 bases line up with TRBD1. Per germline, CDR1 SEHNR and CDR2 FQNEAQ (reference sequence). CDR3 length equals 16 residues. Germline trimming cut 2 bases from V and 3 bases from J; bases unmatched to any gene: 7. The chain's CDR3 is CASSLHSTGGDTEAFF. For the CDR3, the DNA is TGTGCCAGCAGCTTACATTCGACAGGGGGGGACACTGAAGCTTTCTTT.